One sample yielded the 12 T cell receptor beta chains listed below, sequenced in a study of T cell responses to AZD1222 COVID-19 vaccine. Here immunoSEQ multiplex PCR was the method, and the copy in TCRdb shows in-frame clones only, minus some. Among around 95,000 clones, approximately 87% were seen once, and the ten largest hold about 16%. The material sequenced was peripheral blood, taken on day 0 of AZD1222 vaccination. The receptors stem from an adult in good health.

V is TRBV24-1 and J is TRBJ2-1, with 7 bases that match TRBD2. Losses at the gene ends were 12 bases for V and 4 bases for J; bases not matched to a gene: 11. CDR1 and CDR2 from the germline V gene are KGHDR and SFDVKD. The CDR3 extends over 14 amino acids. Here the CDR3 reads CAHGASGPYNEQFF. As DNA, the CDR3 is TGTGCCCATGGAGCTAGCGGACCTTACAATGAGCAGTTCTTC.

The chain is built from TRBV19 and TRBJ1-2; D is unclear. Germline V gene lookup returns CDR1 LNHDA and CDR2 SQIVND (reference sequence). V lost 3 bases, J lost 7 bases, and 9 bases lay in between. CDR3 length: 12 amino acids. The CDR3 sequence: CASSIGGPGYTF. As DNA, the CDR3 is TGTGCCAGTAGTATCGGAGGGCCTGGCTACACCTTC.

CDR3 bases: TGCCCCAAGGAGGGCCGGGCTTTCTTT. It yields the protein CPKEGRAFF. V gene TRBV20-1 combines with J gene TRBJ1-1, with D unclear. CDR3 length: 9 residues. Germline values: CDR1 DFQATT, CDR2 SNEGSKA (reference sequence).

The V and J genes are TRBV11-2 and TRBJ2-1; no clear D gene. With 5 bases removed from V and 9 bases from J, the gap between germline ends came to 14 bases. CDR1 is SGHAT, CDR2 FQNNGV, per germline. The CDR3 has 13 residues. The CDR3 reads CASSQTIRGEQFF. CDR3 nucleotides: TGTGCCAGCAGCCAAACAATAAGAGGTGAGCAGTTCTTC.

V usage is TRBV5-1 and J usage is TRBJ2-7; weak D call: TRBD1 (6 bases). Germline V CDR1 and CDR2: SGHRS, YFSETQ. The CDR3 loop spans 13 amino acids. The V end lost 6 bases, the J end lost 4 bases, and 14 bases lay between the germline ends. CDR3 sequence: CASTQLQGYEQYF. For the CDR3, the DNA is TGCGCCAGCACACAATTACAGGGATACGAGCAGTACTTC.

The rearrangement joins TRBV5-5 to TRBJ1-1, with TRBD1 identical over 7 bases. This CDR3 spans 15 amino acids. Trimming took 2 bases from V and 1 from J; bases not matched to a gene: 5. The V gene's germline CDR1 is SGHKS and CDR2 YYEKEE (reference sequence). The CDR3 bases are TGTGCCAGCAGCTTTAGACAGGGCCAGAACACTGAAGCTTTCTTT. The encoded protein is CASSFRQGQNTEAFF.

The sample holds a few counts of this clone. Other DNA sequences in the sample encode the same CDR3. The chain recombines TRBV7-9 with TRBJ1-1, with unresolved D. Per germline, CDR1 SEHNR and CDR2 FQNEAQ (reference sequence). V lost 5 bases and J lost 3, with 10 bases in between. The CDR3 sequence is 13 residues long. The CDR3 bases are TGTGCCAGCAGCCCGATCGGAGACACTGAAGCTTTCTTT. This gives the protein CASSPIGDTEAFF.

The CDR3 DNA follows: TGCGCCAGCAGCTTGGGATTTACAACTAATGAAAAACTGTTTTTT. It encodes CASSLGFTTNEKLFF. The chain has TRBV5-1 and TRBJ1-4; no definite D call. Germline V gene sequence: CDR1 SGHRS, CDR2 YFSETQ. The length of the CDR3 is 15 residues. The V end lost 0 bases, the J end lost 0 bases, and 6 bases lay between the germline ends.

V gene TRBV19 combines with J gene TRBJ1-6, with no clear D. The V end lost 3 bases, the J end lost 6 bases, and 9 bases lay between the germline ends. The germline V gene encodes CDR1 LNHDA and CDR2 SQIVND (reference sequence). CDR3 length: 14 residues. CDR3 in amino acids: CASSIGPGNSPLHF. As DNA, the CDR3 is TGTGCCAGTAGTATCGGGCCCGGTAATTCACCCCTCCACTTT.

The genes are TRBV6-6 and TRBJ2-6; perhaps TRBD1 as D (5 bases). Germline V gene lookup returns CDR1 MNHNY and CDR2 SVGAGI (reference sequence). Trimming removed 5 bases at V and 3 bases at J, with 17 bases between. This CDR3 comprises 17 residues. This CDR3 reads CASSRTPETYGANVLTF. CDR3 sequence (DNA): TGTGCCAGCAGTCGGACACCGGAGACTTATGGGGCCAACGTCCTGACTTTC.

The chain uses TRBV29-1 and TRBJ1-2; D unresolved. V dropped 1 base and J dropped 2 bases, with 8 bases sitting between them. The CDR3 has 13 amino acids. Germline V gene sequence: CDR1 SQVTM, CDR2 ANQGSEA. CDR3 coding DNA: TGCAGCGTTGAAGTGGGGAAAAACTATGGCTACACCTTC. This translates into CSVEVGKNYGYTF.

The V call is TRBV13, the J call TRBJ2-7, with D possibly matching TRBD1 (5 bases). The germline gives CDR1 PRHDT, CDR2 FYEKMQ (reference sequence). Deletions cut 0 bases from V and 0 bases from J, with 15 bases between. The length of the CDR3 is 17 residues. This chain's CDR3 is CASSLGTALRTSYEQYF. The DNA of the CDR3 is TGTGCCAGCAGCTTAGGGACAGCCCTACGAACCTCCTACGAGCAGTACTTC.